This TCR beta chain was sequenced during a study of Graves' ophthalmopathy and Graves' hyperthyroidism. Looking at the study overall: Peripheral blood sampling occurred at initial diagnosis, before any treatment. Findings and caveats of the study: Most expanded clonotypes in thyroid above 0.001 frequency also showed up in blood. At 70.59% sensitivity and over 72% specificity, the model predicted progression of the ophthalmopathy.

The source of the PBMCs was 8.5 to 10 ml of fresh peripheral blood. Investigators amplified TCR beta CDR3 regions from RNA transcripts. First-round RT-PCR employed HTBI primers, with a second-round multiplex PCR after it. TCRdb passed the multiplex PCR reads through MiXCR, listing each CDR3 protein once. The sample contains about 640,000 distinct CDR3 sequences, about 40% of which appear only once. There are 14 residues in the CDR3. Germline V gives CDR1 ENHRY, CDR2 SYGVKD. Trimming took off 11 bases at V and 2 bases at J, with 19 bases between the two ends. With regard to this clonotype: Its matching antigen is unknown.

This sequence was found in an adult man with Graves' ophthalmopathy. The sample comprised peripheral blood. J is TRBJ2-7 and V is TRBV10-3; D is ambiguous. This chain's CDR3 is CAWSVRIIPYEQYF. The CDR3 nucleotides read TGTGCCTGGAGTGTACGGATAATTCCCTACGAGCAGTACTTC.